This T cell receptor (beta chain) was retrieved from a study of post-analysis software for immune sequencing data. Study details: Relapsing-remitting, secondary progressive and progressive-relapsing forms of multiple sclerosis all featured among disease courses. General study points: Multiple sclerosis patients showed significantly lower normalized Chao1 diversity than controls did. F measure clustering grouped samples strongly by preparation batch. Several TRBV segments (TRBV5-6, TRBV5-1 and TRBV20-1 among them) occurred more frequently in patients than in controls.

The trim removed 10 bases at V and 7 bases at J, leaving 12 bases unmatched. The CDR3 is 14 amino acids. Per the germline V gene, CDR1 is MRHNA and CDR2 is SNTAGT. Comment on this clonotype: Its antigen is currently unknown.

Unique molecular identifiers featured in each of the TCR beta cDNA libraries. TCRdb ran MiXCR on the PCR reads and lists one entry per CDR3 protein. In the table there are 650,000 to 850,000 distinct CDR3 sequences, 46% of which are singletons. The sequencing sample was made of blood. The chain has TRBV6-4 and TRBJ2-1; 8 nucleotides line up with TRBD2. This clonotype was sampled from a girl between 5 and 17 years old with multiple sclerosis. In DNA form, the CDR3 reads TGTGCCACCAAGGGGTTAGCGGGAAGTAATGAGCAGTTCTTC. This translates into CATKGLAGSNEQFF.